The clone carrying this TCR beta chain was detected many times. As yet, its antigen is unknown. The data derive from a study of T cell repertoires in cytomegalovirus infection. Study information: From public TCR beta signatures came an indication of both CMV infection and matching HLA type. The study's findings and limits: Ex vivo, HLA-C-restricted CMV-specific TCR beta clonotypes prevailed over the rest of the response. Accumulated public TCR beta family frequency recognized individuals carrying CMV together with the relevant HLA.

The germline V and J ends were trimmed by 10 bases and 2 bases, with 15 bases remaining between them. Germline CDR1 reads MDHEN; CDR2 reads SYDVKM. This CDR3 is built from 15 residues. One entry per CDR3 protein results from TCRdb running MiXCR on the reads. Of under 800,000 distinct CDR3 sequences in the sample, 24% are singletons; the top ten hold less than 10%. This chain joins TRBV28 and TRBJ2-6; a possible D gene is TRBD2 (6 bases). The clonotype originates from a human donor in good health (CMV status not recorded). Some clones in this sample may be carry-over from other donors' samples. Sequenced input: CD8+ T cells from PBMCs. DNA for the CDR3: TGTGCCACTTTCCCCTCTAGCGCTGGGGCCAACGTCCTGACTTTC. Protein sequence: CATFPSSAGANVLTF. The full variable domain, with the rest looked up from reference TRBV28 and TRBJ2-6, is DVKVTQSSRYLVKRTGEKVFLECVQDMDHENMFWYRQDPGLGLRLIYFSYDVKMKEKGDIPEGYSVSREKKERFSLILESASTNQTSMYLCATFPSSAGANVLTFGAGSRLTVL.